These 14 T cell receptor beta chains were sequenced from one sample in a study of blood T cell repertoires in COVID-19. Generated by immunoSEQ multiplex PCR, the TCRdb table keeps only in-frame clones and is missing some. The sample holds 200,000 to 250,000 clones, just over 85% seen once. The sequencing input was PBMCs or T cells enriched from blood (not recorded which). The source of these receptors is a woman aged 45-65 years with acute COVID-19.

The chain has TRBV18 and TRBJ1-2; TRBD1 might be the D (5 bases). Germline CDR1 reads KGHSH; CDR2 reads LQKENI. The CDR3 loop spans 13 amino acids. V was cut by 2 bases and J by 2 bases, with 6 bases left in between. CDR3 sequence: CASSPSGNYGYTF. For the CDR3, the DNA is TGTGCCAGCTCACCATCAGGGAACTATGGCTACACCTTC.

This chain connects TRBV4-2 to TRBJ2-1; TRBD2 aligns across 7 bases. Trimming cost V 4 bases and J 8 bases; bases outside gene matches: 5. Germline V CDR1 and CDR2: LGHNA, YNFKEQ. The CDR3 covers 13 residues. The CDR3 is CASSPRGVDEQFF. CDR3 sequence (DNA): TGTGCCAGCAGCCCCCGGGGGGTCGATGAGCAGTTCTTC.

The chain is built from TRBV28 and TRBJ2-1, with D unresolved. Trimming stripped 7 bases from V and 1 base from J, with 20 bases between. The CDR3 is 17 residues long. Germline V CDR1 and CDR2: MDHEN, SYDVKM. CDR3: CASNSNPSLSSYNEQFF. The CDR3 coding sequence is TGTGCCAGCAACAGCAACCCGTCCCTCTCTTCCTACAATGAGCAGTTCTTC. Supplemented by reference TRBV28 and TRBJ2-1, the full variable domain reads DVKVTQSSRYLVKRTGEKVFLECVQDMDHENMFWYRQDPGLGLRLIYFSYDVKMKEKGDIPEGYSVSREKKERFSLILESASTNQTSMYLCASNSNPSLSSYNEQFFGPGTRLTVL.

Only one count was recorded for this clone. This sequence joins TRBV5-5 and TRBJ2-3; D is undetermined. The V gene lost 6 bases and the J gene lost 4 bases, with 18 bases spanning the gap. The germline CDR1 and CDR2 sequences are SGHKS and YYEKEE (reference sequence). CDR3 length: 15 amino acids. The CDR3 DNA reads TGTGCCAGCACCATGCGTCTCCCCTCCCCAGATACGCAGTATTTT. Amino acid sequence: CASTMRLPSPDTQYF.

This chain's CDR3 is CASSRAGTGNDEQYF. CDR3 in DNA: TGTGCCAGCAGCCGGGCCGGGACAGGGAATGACGAGCAGTACTTC. The chain carries TRBV7-3 and TRBJ2-7; the match to TRBD1 covers 9 bases. This CDR3 region has 15 residues. Germline V gene sequence: CDR1 SGHTA, CDR2 FQGTGA. The V segment lost 5 bases and the J segment 5 bases; nucleotides outside the gene matches: 10.

The J gene is TRBJ1-2, the V gene TRBV9; D is uncertain. V was pared by 0 bases and J by 3 bases, with 12 bases between. This CDR3 is built from 15 residues. Germline CDR1 reads SGDLS; CDR2 reads YYNGEE. The CDR3 DNA sequence: TGTGCCAGCAGCGTAGGGACCGGGAAGGACTATGGCTACACCTTC. This translates into CASSVGTGKDYGYTF.

The chain links TRBV11-2 to TRBJ2-3, with 10 bases identical to TRBD2. Germline V CDR1 and CDR2: SGHAT, FQNNGV. J gave up 3 bases and V 0 bases, and 3 bases lay outside the gene matches. The CDR3 has 16 residues. The CDR3 loop reads CASSLDLAGGTDTQYF. In nucleotides, the CDR3 is TGTGCCAGCAGCTTAGATTTAGCGGGAGGAACAGATACGCAGTATTTT.

This sequence joins TRBV2 and TRBJ2-7, with 14 bases aligning to TRBD2. The length of the CDR3 is 15 residues. V dropped 2 bases and J dropped 6; count of bases not matched to a gene: 3. CDR1 and CDR2 (germline): SNHLY, FYNNEI. The CDR3 region is CASSEIGTSGSEQYF. CDR3 coding DNA: TGTGCCAGCAGTGAAATTGGGACTAGCGGGAGCGAGCAGTACTTC.

This chain links TRBV30 with TRBJ1-5; possibly TRBD1 for D (6 bases). CDR3 length: 13 residues. With 3 bases removed from V and 3 bases from J, the gap between germline ends came to 9 bases. Germline assignment: CDR1 GTSNPN and CDR2 SVGIG (reference sequence). CDR3 sequence reads: CAWSRDNNQPQHF. CDR3 DNA sequence: TGTGCCTGGAGCCGGGACAACAATCAGCCCCAGCATTTT.

This clone was detected only a few times. The V and J genes are TRBV9 and TRBJ2-3, with a tentative D call TRBD2 (6 bases). CDR1 SGDLS and CDR2 YYNGEE come from the germline V gene. The length of the CDR3 is 15 residues. V was shortened by 4 bases and J by 0 bases, with 12 bases between the two germline ends. CDR3 protein: CASSFAGTSTDTQYF. The CDR3 nucleotides read TGTGCCAGCAGCTTCGCCGGGACTAGCACAGATACGCAGTATTTT.

The genes are TRBV19 and TRBJ2-5, with D unclear. CDR1 and CDR2 from the germline V gene are LNHDA and SQIVND (reference sequence). The CDR3 contains 15 residues. Trimming removed 3 bases at V and 2 bases at J, with 13 bases between. CDR3 amino acids: CASSMDGRNQETQYF. The DNA of the CDR3 is TGTGCCAGTAGTATGGATGGCAGGAATCAAGAGACCCAGTACTTC. The variable domain in full, completed from reference TRBV19 and TRBJ2-5, reads DGGITQSPKYLFRKEGQNVTLSCEQNLNHDAMYWYRQDPGQGLRLIYYSQIVNDFQKGDIAEGYSVSREKKESFPLTVTSAQKNPTAFYLCASSMDGRNQETQYFGPGTRLLVL.

This clone was detected a few times. The chain recombines TRBV25-1 with TRBJ1-2; D is possibly TRBD1 (5 bases). This CDR3 comprises 14 residues. Germline V lookup: CDR1 MGHDK, CDR2 SYGVNS. Trimming cost V 5 bases and J 3 bases, with 13 bases left between them. CDR3 DNA sequence: TGTGCCAGCAGTAAGCAGGGCAGCGACTATGGCTACACCTTC. Amino acid sequence: CASSKQGSDYGYTF.

V gene TRBV7-9 combines with J gene TRBJ2-7; D is unresolved. The CDR3 covers 13 residues. Germline V gives CDR1 SEHNR, CDR2 FQNEAQ (reference sequence). The ends were cut back, 1 base at V and 3 bases at J, with 7 bases in the middle. The CDR3 here is CASSLGPIYEQYF. CDR3 in DNA: TGTGCCAGCAGCTTAGGTCCAATCTACGAGCAGTACTTC. The whole variable domain, remainder taken from reference TRBV7-9 and TRBJ2-7, is DTGVSQNPRHKITKRGQNVTFRCDPISEHNRLYWYRQTLGQGPEFLTYFQNEAQLEKSRLLSDRFSAERPKGSFSTLEIQRTEQGDSAMYLCASSLGPIYEQYFGPGTRLTVT.

This rearrangement joins TRBV18 to TRBJ2-1; D perhaps matches TRBD2 (5 bases). Germline values: CDR1 KGHSH, CDR2 LQKENI. CDR3 length: 17 amino acids. V lost 0 bases and J lost 4, with 16 bases in between. CDR3 coding DNA: TGTGCCAGCTCACCACCTAGCGTTAAAGTCCCATACAATGAGCAGTTCTTC. Protein: CASSPPSVKVPYNEQFF.